Below, 18 T cell receptor beta chains from the same sample are listed, as sequenced in a study of cytomegalovirus exposure and HLA in healthy donors. Libraries were prepared by immunoSEQ multiplex PCR; TCRdb keeps only in-frame clonotypes and omits some of them. This table has roughly 70,000 clones, over 95% appearing once. Sample: PBMCs. The receptors here all came from a woman between 18 and 29 years old in good health and CMV-seropositive.

The chain couples TRBV19 to TRBJ2-4; 11 nucleotides line up with TRBD2. Germline V gene sequence: CDR1 LNHDA, CDR2 SQIVND (reference sequence). The V segment lost 6 bases and the J segment 10 bases; nucleotides outside the gene matches: 8. This CDR3 has 14 amino acids. The CDR3 loop is CASSLTSGSWIQYF. CDR3 DNA: TGTGCCAGTAGCCTTACTAGCGGGAGTTGGATTCAGTACTTC.

There are a few counts of this clone. The genes are TRBV6-6 and TRBJ2-7, with D tentatively TRBD1 (6 bases). The CDR3 is 13 amino acids. With 4 bases removed from V and 4 bases from J, the gap between germline ends came to 11 bases. Germline V gene data show CDR1 as MNHNY and CDR2 as SVGAGI (reference sequence). In DNA form, the CDR3 reads TGTGCCAGCAGTTCGGGACATGGATACGAGCAGTACTTC. As protein: CASSSGHGYEQYF.

This sequence joins TRBV7-8 and TRBJ2-3; D is possibly TRBD1 (6 bases). Germline values: CDR1 SGHVS, CDR2 FQNEAQ. V was cut by 0 bases and J by 2 bases, with 18 bases left in between. The CDR3 runs 18 residues. The CDR3 DNA sequence: TGTGCCAGCAGCTTAGCCTGGTGGGGGCCCTTATACACAGATACGCAGTATTTT. Translating gives CASSLAWWGPLYTDTQYF.

This chain connects TRBV19 to TRBJ1-5; D is perhaps TRBD1 (5 bases). CDR1 and CDR2 from the germline V gene are LNHDA and SQIVND (reference sequence). The CDR3 extends over 14 amino acids. V gave up 5 bases and J gave up 4 bases, with 12 bases separating them. Here the CDR3 reads CASSPGTFNQPQHF. The CDR3 DNA is TGTGCCAGTAGTCCAGGGACTTTTAATCAGCCCCAGCATTTT. Combining the CDR3 with reference TRBV19 and TRBJ1-5 gives the whole variable domain DGGITQSPKYLFRKEGQNVTLSCEQNLNHDAMYWYRQDPGQGLRLIYYSQIVNDFQKGDIAEGYSVSREKKESFPLTVTSAQKNPTAFYLCASSPGTFNQPQHFGDGTRLSIL.

CDR3 residues: CASSYHGQRETQYF. The CDR3 DNA reads as TGTGCCAGCAGTTACCACGGACAGAGGGAGACCCAGTACTTC. The chain combines TRBV6-5 with TRBJ2-5, with a tentative D call TRBD1 (6 bases). The V gene's germline CDR1 is MNHEY and CDR2 SVGAGI. Trimming removed 2 bases from V and 5 bases from J, with 12 bases in between. The CDR3 covers 14 residues.

This chain joins TRBV28 and TRBJ2-1; 12 bases align to TRBD2. This CDR3 contains 15 residues. The trim removed 6 bases at V and 8 bases at J, leaving 8 bases unmatched. CDR1 and CDR2 from the germline V gene are MDHEN and SYDVKM. The DNA of the CDR3 is TGTGCCAGCAGCATGACTAGCGGGAGTATCCATGAGCAGTTCTTC. Translating it yields CASSMTSGSIHEQFF.

The gene calls are TRBV19 and TRBJ2-1; a possible D gene is TRBD2 (6 bases). The CDR3 has 16 amino acids. CDR1 and CDR2 (germline): LNHDA, SQIVND (reference sequence). Trimming took 2 bases from V and 0 from J, leaving 11 bases between them. CDR3: CASSISGPNSYNEQFF. CDR3 nucleotides: TGTGCCAGTAGTATAAGCGGGCCTAACTCCTACAATGAGCAGTTCTTC.

This chain joins TRBV5-1 and TRBJ2-2, with TRBD1 identical over 7 bases. This CDR3 has 14 residues. J was trimmed by 3 bases and V by 5 bases; bases with no gene match: 4. Germline lookup yields CDR1 SGHRS and CDR2 YFSETQ. CDR3 nucleotide sequence: TGCGCCAGCAGGGACAGGACTTACACCGGGGAGCTGTTTTTT. It specifies CASRDRTYTGELFF.

This CDR3 reads CASSLCAPQTGGRARDTGELFF. The CDR3 coding sequence is TGTGCCAGCAGTTTATGCGCCCCCCAGACAGGGGGCCGCGCGCGAGACACCGGGGAGCTGTTTTTT. The chain joins TRBV28 to TRBJ2-2; 10 bases match TRBD1. Germline V CDR1 and CDR2: MDHEN, SYDVKM. This CDR3 comprises 22 residues. Trimming took 0 bases from V and 3 from J; bases not matched to a gene: 19.

The V call is TRBV28, the J call TRBJ1-4; TRBD1 might be the D (5 bases). CDR3 length: 14 residues. In germline, CDR1 is MDHEN, CDR2 SYDVKM. Deletions cut 6 bases from V and 8 bases from J, with 16 bases between. CDR3 amino acids: CASSSSGQGEKLFF. The CDR3 coding sequence is TGTGCCAGCAGCTCCTCTGGCCAGGGCGAAAAACTGTTTTTT.

V and J are TRBV27 and TRBJ2-5, with a tentative D call TRBD2 (5 bases). CDR3 length: 10 residues. The germline CDR1 and CDR2 sequences are MNHEY and SMNVEV (reference sequence). V was clipped by 11 bases and J by 5 bases, with 9 bases between them. CDR3 region: CASGWETQYF. The CDR3 region has the DNA TGTGCCTCGGGGTGGGAGACCCAGTACTTC.

The chain combines TRBV19 with TRBJ2-6; D might be TRBD1 (5 bases). Germline values: CDR1 LNHDA, CDR2 SQIVND (reference sequence). The CDR3 sequence is 17 residues long. Trimming shortened V by 6 bases and J by 0 bases, and 15 bases separated the two germline ends. The CDR3 loop is CASRETDKSSGANVLTF. The CDR3 DNA follows: TGTGCCAGTAGAGAGACAGACAAGAGCTCTGGGGCCAACGTCCTGACTTTC.

The J gene is TRBJ2-7, the V gene TRBV7-9; D remains ambiguous. This CDR3 is built from 13 residues. Germline V gives CDR1 SEHNR, CDR2 FQNEAQ (reference sequence). Trimming pared 2 bases from V and 3 bases from J, leaving 8 bases between. CDR3 sequence reads: CASSLSSRYEQYF. Here the CDR3 DNA reads TGTGCCAGCAGCTTAAGTAGCCGCTACGAGCAGTACTTC.

CDR3: CASTPRGNEQFF. CDR3 DNA sequence: TGTGCCAGCACCCCGCGAGGAAATGAGCAGTTCTTC. The genes are TRBV28 and TRBJ2-1, with unresolved D. Trimming pared 7 bases from V and 7 bases from J, leaving 11 bases between. The CDR3 contains 12 residues. Germline CDR1 and CDR2: MDHEN and SYDVKM. The complete variable domain, with remaining parts taken from reference TRBV28 and TRBJ2-1, reads DVKVTQSSRYLVKRTGEKVFLECVQDMDHENMFWYRQDPGLGLRLIYFSYDVKMKEKGDIPEGYSVSREKKERFSLILESASTNQTSMYLCASTPRGNEQFFGPGTRLTVL.

A single count supports this clone. The rearrangement joins TRBV5-1 to TRBJ1-1; D gene ambiguous. V was cut by 0 bases and J by 4 bases, with 10 bases left in between. This CDR3 has 14 amino acids. In germline, CDR1 is SGHRS, CDR2 YFSETQ. CDR3 bases: TGCGCCAGCAGCTTGGCGGGAGGGATCACTGAAGCTTTCTTT. Translated, it gives CASSLAGGITEAFF. Filled out from reference TRBV5-1 and TRBJ1-1, the complete variable domain reads KAGVTQTPRYLIKTRGQQVTLSCSPISGHRSVSWYQQTPGQGLQFLFEYFSETQRNKGNFPGRFSGRQFSNSRSEMNVSTLELGDSALYLCASSLAGGITEAFFGQGTRLTVV.

The chain recombines TRBV29-1 with TRBJ2-1; 10 bases are shared with TRBD2. The CDR3 has 15 amino acids. Germline assignment: CDR1 SQVTM and CDR2 ANQGSEA. The V segment lost 4 bases and the J segment 6 bases; nucleotides outside the gene matches: 9. CDR3 nucleotide sequence: TGCAGCGTTGCCGGACTAGCGGAAAGGTCCAATGAGCAGTTCTTC. It codes for CSVAGLAERSNEQFF.

This chain connects TRBV9 to TRBJ2-2; D is possibly TRBD1 (6 bases). V lost 3 bases and J lost 7, with 16 bases in between. This CDR3 has 15 residues. In germline, CDR1 is SGDLS, CDR2 YYNGEE. CDR3 DNA sequence: TGTGCCAGCAGCGCTGGGACATCCCTATACGGGGAGCTGTTTTTT. Translation gives CASSAGTSLYGELFF.

The chain has TRBV5-6 and TRBJ1-1; possibly TRBD1 for D (6 bases). Germline V gene sequence: CDR1 SGHDT, CDR2 YYEEEE. Between the trimmed V and J ends, which lost 4 bases and 4 bases, there was a span of 17 bases. The CDR3 has 15 residues. CDR3 DNA: TGTGCCAGCAGCGGACTCAGGGGTAGGGCCACTGAAGCTTTCTTT. It translates to CASSGLRGRATEAFF.